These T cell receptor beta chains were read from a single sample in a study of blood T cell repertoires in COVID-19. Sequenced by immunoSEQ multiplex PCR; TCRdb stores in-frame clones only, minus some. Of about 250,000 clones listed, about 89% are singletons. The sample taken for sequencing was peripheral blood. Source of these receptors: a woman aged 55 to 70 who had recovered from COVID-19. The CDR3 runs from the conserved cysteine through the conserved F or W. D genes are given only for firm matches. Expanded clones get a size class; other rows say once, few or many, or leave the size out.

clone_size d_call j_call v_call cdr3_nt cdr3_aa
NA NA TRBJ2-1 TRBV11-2 TGTGCCAGCAGCCCCCCCCTAGCCTCCAGCCAGTTCTTC CASSPPLASSQFF
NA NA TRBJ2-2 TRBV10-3 TGTGCCATCAGTTCCGGGTCGTCGAACACCGGGGAGCTGTTTTTT CAISSGSSNTGELFF
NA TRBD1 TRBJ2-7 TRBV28 TGTGCCAGCAGCACCCCCGGACAGGCCAACGAGCAGTACTTC CASSTPGQANEQYF
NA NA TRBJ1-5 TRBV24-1 TGTGCCACCACCAGAATTCAGGGGTTGGCCTACCCTAGCAATCAGCCCCAGCATTTT CATTRIQGLAYPSNQPQHF
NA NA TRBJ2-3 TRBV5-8 TGTGCCAGCAGCTTGGTGACAGGTTCCACAGATACGCAGTATTTT CASSLVTGSTDTQYF
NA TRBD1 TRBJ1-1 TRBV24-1 TGTGCCACCAGTGATTCGCGACAGGGGGACACTGAAGCTTTCTTT CATSDSRQGDTEAFF
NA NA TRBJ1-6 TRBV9 TGTGCCAGCAGCGTAGATCCGGGGGGGCGTAATTCACCCCTCCACTTT CASSVDPGGRNSPLHF
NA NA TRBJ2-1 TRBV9 TGTGCCAGCAGGGGGGGAAACAATGAGCAGTTCTTC CASRGGNNEQFF
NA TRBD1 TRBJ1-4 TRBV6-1 TGTGCCAGCAGTCAAGGACAGGGTGAACCTAATGAAAAACTGTTTTTT CASSQGQGEPNEKLFF
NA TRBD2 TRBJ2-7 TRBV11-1 TGTGCCAGCAGCTTAGGGCTCAGCCTAGCGGGGCACGAGCAGTACTTC CASSLGLSLAGHEQYF
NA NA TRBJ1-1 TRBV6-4 TGTGCCAGCAGTGACTCGCAGGGTGAGAGTGAAGCTTTCTTT CASSDSQGESEAFF
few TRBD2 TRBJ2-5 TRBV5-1 TGCGCCAGCACCTCTAGGGAGGGCTCGGGGACCCAGTACTTC CASTSREGSGTQYF
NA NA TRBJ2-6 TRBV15 TGTGCCACCAGCAGAGATACATACTCTGGGGCCAACGTCCTGACTTTC CATSRDTYSGANVLTF
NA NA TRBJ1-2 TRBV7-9 TGTGCCAGCAGCTTAGGAGCCTTGTGGTCTAACTATGGCTACACCTTC CASSLGALWSNYGYTF
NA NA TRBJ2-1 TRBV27 TGTGCCAGCAGCCCAAACCGTCTAATCCCGCCCGGCGGGTCCCACTACAATGAGCAGTTCTTC CASSPNRLIPPGGSHYNEQFF
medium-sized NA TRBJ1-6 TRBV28 TGTGCCAGCAGCGACGAGGGGGTCGTCTATAATTCACCCCTCCACTTT CASSDEGVVYNSPLHF
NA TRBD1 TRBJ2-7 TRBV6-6 TGTGCCAGCAGTCCCATCGACAGGGGTTACAATTACGAGCAGTACTTC CASSPIDRGYNYEQYF
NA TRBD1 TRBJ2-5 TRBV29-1 TGCAGCGTTTTGCAGGGGGCTGAGACCCAGTACTTC CSVLQGAETQYF
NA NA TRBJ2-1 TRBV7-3 TGTGCCAGCAGCTTCGCGACCGGGAATGAGCAGTTCTTC CASSFATGNEQFF
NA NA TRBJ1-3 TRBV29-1 TGCAGCGCGAACTCCGGGTCTGGAAACACCATATATTTT CSANSGSGNTIYF
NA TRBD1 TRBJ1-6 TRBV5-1 TGCGCCAGCTCGCGTGGGGACAGGGATAATTCACCCCTCCACTTT CASSRGDRDNSPLHF
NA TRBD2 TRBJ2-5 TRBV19 TGTGCCAGTAGTATGGGAGGGTCGTACCAAGAGACCCAGTACTTC CASSMGGSYQETQYF
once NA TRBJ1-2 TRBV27 TGTGCCAGCAGTTTAATGGGGGACACTGGCTACACCTTC CASSLMGDTGYTF
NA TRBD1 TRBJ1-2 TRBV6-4 TGTGCCAGCAGCGCGACAGGGATCAACTATGGCTACACCTTC CASSATGINYGYTF
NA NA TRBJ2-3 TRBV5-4 TGTGCCAGCAGCCCGCAGATTTCGTCAGATACGCAGTATTTT CASSPQISSDTQYF
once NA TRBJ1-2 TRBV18 TGTGCCAGCTCACCACCCGGGACAACTAATGGCTACACCTTC CASSPPGTTNGYTF
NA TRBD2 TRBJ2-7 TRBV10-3 TGTGCCATCACTAATCCGGTTGCTAGCGGGGGTGTCCACGAGCAGTACTTC CAITNPVASGGVHEQYF
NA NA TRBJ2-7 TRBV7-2 TGTGCCAGCACCCCCCCGGTGGGGGGATACGAGCAGTACTTC CASTPPVGGYEQYF
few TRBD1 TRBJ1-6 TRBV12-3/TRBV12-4 TGTGCCAGCAGTTCAGGGGGTGGTACCCTCCACTTT CASSSGGGTLHF
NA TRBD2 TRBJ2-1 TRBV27 TGTGCCAGCAGCCCTCGGACAAGAATACAGGGACTAGCGGGGGTCCCCTACAATGAGCAGTTCTTC CASSPRTRIQGLAGVPYNEQFF
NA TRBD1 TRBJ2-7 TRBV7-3 TGTGCCAGCAGCCTCGGACAGGGACGACTTCACTTC CASSLGQGRLHF
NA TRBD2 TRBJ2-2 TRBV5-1 TGCGCCAGCAGCTCCCCGGGACTAGCGGGCCCGAACACCGGGGAGCTGTTTTTT CASSSPGLAGPNTGELFF
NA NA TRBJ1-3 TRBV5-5 TGTGCCAGCAGCTCCGGGGGGCAATCTGGAAACACCATATATTTT CASSSGGQSGNTIYF
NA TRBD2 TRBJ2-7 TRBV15 TGTGCCACCAGCAGACTCGCCGGGACTAGCCTATACGAGCAGTACTTC CATSRLAGTSLYEQYF
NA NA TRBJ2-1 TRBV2 TGTGCCAGCAGTGAGTACGGCGGGGAGTACAATGAGCAGTTCTTC CASSEYGGEYNEQFF
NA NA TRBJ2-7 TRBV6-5 TGTGCCAGCCTCCCCCTGGGCAAACACTCCTACGAGCAGTACTTC CASLPLGKHSYEQYF
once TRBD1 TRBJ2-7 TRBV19 TGTGCCAGTAGCCGCGACAGGGACTCCTACGAGCAGTACTTC CASSRDRDSYEQYF
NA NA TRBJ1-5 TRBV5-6 TGTGCCAGCAGCTTGTTTCTGCGGGAGAATCAGCCCCAGCATTTT CASSLFLRENQPQHF
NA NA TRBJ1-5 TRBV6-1 TGTGCCAGCAGTGAAGGCCCAGGGTTTCGGCCCCAGCATTTT CASSEGPGFRPQHF
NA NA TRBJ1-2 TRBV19 TGTGCCAGTAGCGGGAGGTCGAGTACCTTC CASSGRSSTF
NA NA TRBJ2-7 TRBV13 TGTGCCAGCAGCGCGGCCTACGAGCAGTACTTC CASSAAYEQYF
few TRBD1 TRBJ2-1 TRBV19 TGTGCCAGTAGCACGGGACAGGGTGTCAATGAGCAGTTCTTC CASSTGQGVNEQFF